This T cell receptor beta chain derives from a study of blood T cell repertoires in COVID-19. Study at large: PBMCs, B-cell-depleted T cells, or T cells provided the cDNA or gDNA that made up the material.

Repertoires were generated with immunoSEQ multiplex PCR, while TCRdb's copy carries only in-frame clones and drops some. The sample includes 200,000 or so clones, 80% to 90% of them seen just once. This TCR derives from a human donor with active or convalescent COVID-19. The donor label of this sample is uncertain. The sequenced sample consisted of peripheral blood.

In DNA form, the CDR3 reads TGTGCCAGTCGGACAGGGAGCTTCTATGGCTACACCTTC. This encodes CASRTGSFYGYTF. The chain links TRBV19 to TRBJ1-2; 8 positions agree with TRBD1. CDR1 is LNHDA and CDR2 is SQIVND in the germline V gene (reference sequence). V was pared by 8 bases and J by 4 bases, with 6 bases of the junction left unmatched. This CDR3 has 13 residues.